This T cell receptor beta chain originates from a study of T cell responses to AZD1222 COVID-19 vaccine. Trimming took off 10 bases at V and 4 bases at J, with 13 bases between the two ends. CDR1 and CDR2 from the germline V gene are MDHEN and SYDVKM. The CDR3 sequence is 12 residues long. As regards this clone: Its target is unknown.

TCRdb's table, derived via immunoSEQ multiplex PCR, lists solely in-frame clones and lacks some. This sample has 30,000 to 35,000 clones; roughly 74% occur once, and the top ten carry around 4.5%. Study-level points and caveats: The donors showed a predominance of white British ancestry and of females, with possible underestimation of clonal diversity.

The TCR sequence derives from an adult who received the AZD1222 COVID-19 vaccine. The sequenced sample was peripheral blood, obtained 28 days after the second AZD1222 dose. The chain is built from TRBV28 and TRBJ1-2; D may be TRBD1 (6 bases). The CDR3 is CATTGRFYGYTF. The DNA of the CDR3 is TGTGCCACCACAGGGAGGTTCTATGGCTACACCTTC.